This TCR beta chain was captured by sequencing in a study of T cells in Graves' hyperthyroidism and ophthalmopathy. Worth noting for this clonotype: The antigen is unknown.

Amplification of TCR beta CDR3 regions used RNA as the template. In the first-round RT-PCR of the TCR CDR3, the HTBI primer set was used. In TCRdb, the multiplex PCR reads were re-called with MiXCR into one record per CDR3 protein. The table records some 530,000 distinct CDR3 sequences, less than 25% of them present only once. Findings of the study overall: From stable hyperthyroidism, ophthalmopathy was separated by a 13 V-J model.

The V end was cut by 2 bases, the J end by 4 bases, with 11 bases between. The germline CDR1 and CDR2 sequences are ENHRY and SYGVKD. The CDR3 length is 14 residues. Clinical Activity Scores of at least 3, NOSPECS grades of at least 4 and durations under 3 months characterized ophthalmopathy patients. The sample consisted of blood. The sequence was obtained from a woman in her 70s with Graves' ophthalmopathy. This chain links TRBV10-3 with TRBJ1-2, with D tentatively TRBD1 (5 bases). CDR3: CAISEGAGTYGYTF. Here the CDR3 DNA reads TGTGCCATCAGTGAGGGGGCAGGGACCTATGGCTACACCTTC.